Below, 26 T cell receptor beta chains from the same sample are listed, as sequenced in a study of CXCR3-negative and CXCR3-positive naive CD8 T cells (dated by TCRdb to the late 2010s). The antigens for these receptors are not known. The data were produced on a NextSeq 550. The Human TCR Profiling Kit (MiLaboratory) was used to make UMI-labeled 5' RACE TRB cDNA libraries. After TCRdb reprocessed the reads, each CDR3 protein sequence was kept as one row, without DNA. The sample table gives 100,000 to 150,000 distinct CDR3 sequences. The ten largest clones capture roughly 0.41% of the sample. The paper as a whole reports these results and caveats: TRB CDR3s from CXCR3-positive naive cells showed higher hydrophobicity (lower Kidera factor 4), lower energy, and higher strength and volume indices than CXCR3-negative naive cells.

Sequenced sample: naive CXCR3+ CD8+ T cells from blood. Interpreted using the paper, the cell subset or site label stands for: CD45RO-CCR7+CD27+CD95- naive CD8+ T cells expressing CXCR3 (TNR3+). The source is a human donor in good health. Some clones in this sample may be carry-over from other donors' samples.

The CDR3 protein is CASSYGTDDYEQYF. The genes are TRBV7-8 and TRBJ2-7; TCRdb names TRBD1, which stays unverified in the absence of DNA. The CDR3 runs 14 residues. Germline V gene data show CDR1 as SGHVS and CDR2 as FQNEAQ.

Here the CDR3 reads CASSRATNEKLFF. The chain employs TRBV7-9 and TRBJ1-4. CDR3 length: 13 amino acids. CDR1 is SEHNR and CDR2 is FQNEAQ in the germline V gene (reference sequence).

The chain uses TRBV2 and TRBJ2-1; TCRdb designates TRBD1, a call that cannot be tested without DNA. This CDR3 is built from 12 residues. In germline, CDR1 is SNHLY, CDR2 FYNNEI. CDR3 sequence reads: CASSEKGNEQFF.

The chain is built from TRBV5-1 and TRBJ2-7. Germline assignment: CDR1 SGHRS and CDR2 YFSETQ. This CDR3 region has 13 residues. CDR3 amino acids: CASSLSTSYEQYF.

Here the CDR3 reads CASSQDPGLAVAQFF. J is TRBJ2-1 and V is TRBV4-1; the D call of TRBD2 rests on TCRdb alone, since no DNA is present to check it. The germline V gene has CDR1 MGHRA and CDR2 YSYEKL. The CDR3 consists of 15 residues.

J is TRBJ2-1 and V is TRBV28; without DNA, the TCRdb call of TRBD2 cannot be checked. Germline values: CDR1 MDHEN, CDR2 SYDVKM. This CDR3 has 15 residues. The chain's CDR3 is CASSEGLVSYNEQFF.

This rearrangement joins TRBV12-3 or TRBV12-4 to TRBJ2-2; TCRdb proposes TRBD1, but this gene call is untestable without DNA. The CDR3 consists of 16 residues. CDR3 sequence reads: CASSLEGWSNTGELFF.

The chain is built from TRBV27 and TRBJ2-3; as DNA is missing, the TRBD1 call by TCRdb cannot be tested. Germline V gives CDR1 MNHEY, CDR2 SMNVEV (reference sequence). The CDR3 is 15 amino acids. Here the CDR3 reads CASSVGTSFSDTQYF.

CDR3 in amino acids: CSARDLRTGDNSPLHF. V and J are TRBV20-1 and TRBJ1-6; without DNA, the TCRdb call of TRBD1 cannot be checked. Germline V CDR1 and CDR2: DFQATT, SNEGSKA (reference sequence). The CDR3 consists of 16 residues.

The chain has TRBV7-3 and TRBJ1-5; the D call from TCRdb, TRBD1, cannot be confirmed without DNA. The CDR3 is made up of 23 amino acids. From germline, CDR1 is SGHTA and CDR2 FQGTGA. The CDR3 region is CASSLCLRLVWTGGELSNQPQHF. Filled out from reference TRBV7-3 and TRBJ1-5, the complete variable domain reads GAGVSQTPSNKVTEKGKYVELRCDPISGHTALYWYRQSLGQGPEFLIYFQGTGAADDSGLPNDRFFAVRPEGSVSTLKIQRTERGDSAVYLCASSLCLRLVWTGGELSNQPQHFGDGTRLSIL.

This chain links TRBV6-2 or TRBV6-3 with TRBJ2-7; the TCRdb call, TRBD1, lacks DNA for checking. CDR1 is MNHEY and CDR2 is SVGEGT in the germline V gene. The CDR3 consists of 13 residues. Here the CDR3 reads CASSFGQGHEQYF.

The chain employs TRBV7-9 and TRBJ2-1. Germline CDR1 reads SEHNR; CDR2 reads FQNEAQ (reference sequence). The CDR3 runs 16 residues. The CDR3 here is CASSPADTFHRNEQFF.

This chain's CDR3 is CSARSTGTASYEQYF. The chain links TRBV20-1 to TRBJ2-7; TCRdb reports TRBD2, a call that lacks DNA to check it against. The CDR3 extends over 15 amino acids. Germline-derived CDR1 and CDR2 are DFQATT and SNEGSKA (reference sequence).

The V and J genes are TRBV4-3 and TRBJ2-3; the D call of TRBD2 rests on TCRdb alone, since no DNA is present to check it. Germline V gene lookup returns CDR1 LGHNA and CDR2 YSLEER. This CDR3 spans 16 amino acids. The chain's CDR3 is CASSRNPTSRTMGQYF.

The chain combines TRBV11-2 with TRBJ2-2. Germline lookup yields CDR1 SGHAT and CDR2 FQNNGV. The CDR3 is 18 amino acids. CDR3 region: CASSLDPYLDGNTGELFF.

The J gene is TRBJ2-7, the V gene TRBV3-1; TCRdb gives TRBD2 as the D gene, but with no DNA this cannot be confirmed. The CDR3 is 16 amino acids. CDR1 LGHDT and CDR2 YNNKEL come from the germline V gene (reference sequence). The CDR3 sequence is CASSQEGGPDLSEQYF.

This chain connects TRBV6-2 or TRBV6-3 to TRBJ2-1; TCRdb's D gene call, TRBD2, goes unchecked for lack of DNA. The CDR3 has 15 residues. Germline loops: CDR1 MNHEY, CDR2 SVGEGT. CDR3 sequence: CASSPEAGGPNEQFF.

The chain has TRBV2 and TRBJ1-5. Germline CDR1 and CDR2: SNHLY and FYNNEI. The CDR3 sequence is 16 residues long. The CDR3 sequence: CASSPTRGGLNQPQHF.

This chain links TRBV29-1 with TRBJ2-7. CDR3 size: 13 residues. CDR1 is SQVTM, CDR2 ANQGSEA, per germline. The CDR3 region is CSVDTGSSYEQYF.

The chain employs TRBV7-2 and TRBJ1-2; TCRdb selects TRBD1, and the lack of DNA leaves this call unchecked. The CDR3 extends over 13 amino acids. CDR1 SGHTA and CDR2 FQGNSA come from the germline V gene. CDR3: CASSSGTHYGYTF.

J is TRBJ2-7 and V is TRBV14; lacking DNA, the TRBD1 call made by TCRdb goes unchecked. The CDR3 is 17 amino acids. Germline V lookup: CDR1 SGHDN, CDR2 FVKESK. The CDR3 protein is CASSHGRSGQISYEQYF.

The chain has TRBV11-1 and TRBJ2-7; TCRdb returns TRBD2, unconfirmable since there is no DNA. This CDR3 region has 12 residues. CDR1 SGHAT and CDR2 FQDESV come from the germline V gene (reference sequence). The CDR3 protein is CASSLGPSVQYF.

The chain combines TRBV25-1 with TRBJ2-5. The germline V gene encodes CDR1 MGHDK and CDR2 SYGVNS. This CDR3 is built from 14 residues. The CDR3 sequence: CATSTESDQETQYF.

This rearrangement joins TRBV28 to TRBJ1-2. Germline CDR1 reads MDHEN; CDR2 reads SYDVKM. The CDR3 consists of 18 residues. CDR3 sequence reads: CASSPTTLKGPHGVGYTF.

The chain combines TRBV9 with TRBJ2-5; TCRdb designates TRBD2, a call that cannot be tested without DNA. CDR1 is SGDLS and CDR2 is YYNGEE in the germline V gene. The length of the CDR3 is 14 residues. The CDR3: CASSVSGAQETQYF.

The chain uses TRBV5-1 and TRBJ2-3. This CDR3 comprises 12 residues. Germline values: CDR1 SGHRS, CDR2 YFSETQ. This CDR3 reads CASSPQTDTQYF.